A selection of T cell receptor beta chains follows, all from one sample in a study of cytomegalovirus exposure and HLA in healthy donors. Clones were sequenced by immunoSEQ multiplex PCR, and TCRdb holds only the in-frame ones, with some missing. The sample consists of about 99,000 clones, roughly three quarters of them appearing once. Sequenced input: PBMCs. Source of these receptors: a man aged 50 to 59 in good health and CMV-seropositive. Both conserved end residues are part of each CDR3. The D gene is left open where the match is weak. The listing skips clone size in some rows; elsewhere it reads once, few, many or a size class.

v_gene: TRBV19
j_gene: TRBJ1-1
abundance: NA
d_gene: NA
CDR3nt: TGTGCCAGTAGTCTAAGCCAGGGTAACACTGAAGCTTTCTTT
CDR3aa: CASSLSQGNTEAFF

v_gene: TRBV19
j_gene: TRBJ1-5
abundance: NA
d_gene: NA
CDR3nt: TGTGCCAGTAGTATCGCAGGGGCTGGCAATCAGCCCCAGCATTTT
CDR3aa: CASSIAGAGNQPQHF

v_gene: TRBV18
j_gene: TRBJ1-1
abundance: NA
d_gene: TRBD1
CDR3nt: TGTGCCAGCTCAGCTTCGGGACAGGGGGCCACTGAAGCTTTCTTT
CDR3aa: CASSASGQGATEAFF

v_gene: TRBV7-6
j_gene: TRBJ2-7
abundance: NA
d_gene: NA
CDR3nt: TGTGCCAGCAGCTTAGGGCGGGTTTTCTCCGAGCAGTACTTC
CDR3aa: CASSLGRVFSEQYF

v_gene: TRBV4-3
j_gene: TRBJ2-7
abundance: NA
d_gene: NA
CDR3nt: TGCGCCAGCAGCCAAGAAAGGACATCACCTTCCTACGAGCAGTACTTC
CDR3aa: CASSQERTSPSYEQYF

v_gene: TRBV7-2
j_gene: TRBJ2-2
abundance: NA
d_gene: TRBD1
CDR3nt: TGTGCCAGCAGCTTAGACAGGGGAGCAAAGGCCGTGAACACCGGGGAGCTGTTTTTT
CDR3aa: CASSLDRGAKAVNTGELFF

v_gene: TRBV4-1
j_gene: TRBJ2-1
abundance: NA
d_gene: TRBD2
CDR3nt: TGCGCCAGCAGCCACACTAGCGGGCCCCCCCCCGCGAATGAGCAGTTCTTC
CDR3aa: CASSHTSGPPPANEQFF

v_gene: TRBV10-3
j_gene: TRBJ2-5
abundance: NA
d_gene: TRBD2
CDR3nt: TGTGCCAGCGGGACTAGCGGTACCTCGAAGACCCAGTACTTC
CDR3aa: CASGTSGTSKTQYF

v_gene: TRBV28
j_gene: TRBJ2-5
abundance: NA
d_gene: TRBD1
CDR3nt: TGTGCCAGCAGTTCATACAGGACAGGAGAGACCCAGTACTTC
CDR3aa: CASSSYRTGETQYF

v_gene: TRBV7-3
j_gene: TRBJ2-1
abundance: NA
d_gene: NA
CDR3nt: TGTGCCAGCAGCTATCAGGGGGGAGATGAGCAGTTCTTC
CDR3aa: CASSYQGGDEQFF

v_gene: TRBV11-2
j_gene: TRBJ2-3
abundance: NA
d_gene: TRBD1
CDR3nt: TGTGCCAGCAGCAACAATCGAGGCAGGGGGCTAGATACGCAGTATTTT
CDR3aa: CASSNNRGRGLDTQYF

v_gene: TRBV23-1
j_gene: TRBJ2-7
abundance: once
d_gene: NA
CDR3nt: TGCGCCAGCAGTCAAAGGGCAGGGTCCTACTCATTCACCCCGTCCCAGCAGTACTTC
CDR3aa: CASSQRAGSYSFTPSQQYF

v_gene: TRBV5-1
j_gene: TRBJ2-7
abundance: NA
d_gene: TRBD1
CDR3nt: TGCGCCAGCAGCTTGAATCAGGGGACAGGGAACTACGAGCAGTACTTC
CDR3aa: CASSLNQGTGNYEQYF

v_gene: TRBV30
j_gene: TRBJ2-1
abundance: NA
d_gene: NA
CDR3nt: TGTGCCTGGAGTGGGGGCAGGTTAGACAATGAGCAGTTCTTC
CDR3aa: CAWSGGRLDNEQFF

v_gene: TRBV30
j_gene: TRBJ2-1
abundance: NA
d_gene: NA
CDR3nt: TGTGCCTGGAACAGGGTGTCGCACAATGAGCAGTTCTTC
CDR3aa: CAWNRVSHNEQFF

v_gene: TRBV10-3
j_gene: TRBJ2-2
abundance: NA
d_gene: NA
CDR3nt: TGTGCCAACTACACGGCGGGGATTGGCGGGGAGCTGTTTTTT
CDR3aa: CANYTAGIGGELFF

v_gene: TRBV7-9
j_gene: TRBJ2-1
abundance: NA
d_gene: TRBD2
CDR3nt: TGTTCCAGCAGCTTGGAAGCGGGACTAGAGTTCTTC
CDR3aa: CSSSLEAGLEFF

v_gene: TRBV19
j_gene: TRBJ1-1
abundance: NA
d_gene: TRBD1
CDR3nt: TGTGCCAGTAGTACCCGACAGGGGTCCGCTGAAGCTTTCTTT
CDR3aa: CASSTRQGSAEAFF

v_gene: TRBV28
j_gene: TRBJ2-7
abundance: NA
d_gene: NA
CDR3nt: TGTGCCAGCAGCCCCCTAGCGCTCGCCTACGAGCAGTACTTC
CDR3aa: CASSPLALAYEQYF

v_gene: TRBV28
j_gene: TRBJ1-2
abundance: NA
d_gene: NA
CDR3nt: TGTGCCAGCAGTTTAGCCAGCCCGGGGTGGGGCTACACCTTC
CDR3aa: CASSLASPGWGYTF

v_gene: TRBV28
j_gene: TRBJ1-2
abundance: NA
d_gene: NA
CDR3nt: TGTGCCAGCAACGGGAGACCCACCGGTGGCTACACCTTC
CDR3aa: CASNGRPTGGYTF

v_gene: TRBV6-1
j_gene: TRBJ2-1
abundance: NA
d_gene: TRBD2
CDR3nt: TGTGCCAGCAGTGCGTTGGCGGGAGGGCCTTCCTACAATGAGCAGTTCTTC
CDR3aa: CASSALAGGPSYNEQFF

v_gene: TRBV6-1
j_gene: TRBJ1-2
abundance: few
d_gene: TRBD1
CDR3nt: TGTGCCAGCAGTTCCGGGACAGGGGGAGGCTACACCTTC
CDR3aa: CASSSGTGGGYTF

v_gene: TRBV28
j_gene: TRBJ2-7
abundance: NA
d_gene: NA
CDR3nt: TGTGCCAGCAGTTCGACACCCCACGAGCAGTACTTC
CDR3aa: CASSSTPHEQYF

v_gene: TRBV28
j_gene: TRBJ1-4
abundance: NA
d_gene: TRBD1
CDR3nt: TGTGCCAGCAGCCCATTGACAGGGTACGAAAAACTGTTTTTT
CDR3aa: CASSPLTGYEKLFF

v_gene: TRBV30
j_gene: TRBJ2-1
abundance: few
d_gene: TRBD1
CDR3nt: TGTGCCTGGACCAGTGGGACAGGGAGCTCCTACAATGAGCAGTTCTTC
CDR3aa: CAWTSGTGSSYNEQFF

v_gene: TRBV28
j_gene: TRBJ2-1
abundance: NA
d_gene: TRBD2
CDR3nt: TGTGCCAGCAGCCATACTAGCGCCGAGCAGTTCTTC
CDR3aa: CASSHTSAEQFF

v_gene: TRBV5-6
j_gene: TRBJ2-7
abundance: few
d_gene: NA
CDR3nt: TGTGCCAGCGAGGCCCCGCTGGGGCAGTACTTC
CDR3aa: CASEAPLGQYF

v_gene: TRBV7-3
j_gene: TRBJ2-1
abundance: NA
d_gene: TRBD1
CDR3nt: TGTGCCAGCAGCTTCAGGGGGCATCACAATGAGCAGTTCTTC
CDR3aa: CASSFRGHHNEQFF

v_gene: TRBV28
j_gene: TRBJ2-1
abundance: NA
d_gene: NA
CDR3nt: TGTGCCAGCAGTTGGAACCGGGGGTCGGGAGTAGGATTAGGGTTCTTC
CDR3aa: CASSWNRGSGVGLGFF

v_gene: TRBV28
j_gene: TRBJ1-1
abundance: NA
d_gene: NA
CDR3nt: TGTGCCAGCAGCCTGCTTGGGGGGGAGAAGAAAGCTTTCTTT
CDR3aa: CASSLLGGEKKAFF

v_gene: TRBV10-3
j_gene: TRBJ1-4
abundance: NA
d_gene: NA
CDR3nt: TGTGCCATCAGTGCAGACAGTCGAAGTAATGAAAAACTGTTTTTT
CDR3aa: CAISADSRSNEKLFF

v_gene: TRBV18
j_gene: TRBJ1-5
abundance: NA
d_gene: TRBD1
CDR3nt: TGTGCCAGCTCACCTGGACAGGGTATTACCGGTCAGCCCCAGCATTTT
CDR3aa: CASSPGQGITGQPQHF